This TCR beta chain was found in a study of shared clonotypes between healthy human individuals. About the research overall: Ranging from 18 to 49 in age, donors were two women and a few men.

Sequencing used immunoSEQ multiplex PCR; TCRdb keeps in-frame clones, though not all of them. Altogether approximately 1,000,000 clones are present, about 72% being singletons, with the ten largest covering 0.89%. A word on this clone: Antigen specificity is unknown. This same CDR3 is encoded by further DNA sequences in the sample.

After removal of 1 base from V and 1 base from J, the junction contained 3 bases not matched to a gene. This CDR3 is built from 15 residues. The germline V gene encodes CDR1 GTSNPN and CDR2 SVGIG (reference sequence). Whole-study findings and limits: Some naive CD4 clonotypes, around 4.7%, turned up in common across several donors.

The sequenced sample was memory CD4+ T cells from PBMCs. Subset in this sample: CD45RA-negative fraction. The chain has TRBV30 and TRBJ2-7; the match to TRBD1 covers 11 bases. This sequence originates from a young man in good health. Some clones in this sample may be carry-over from other donors' samples. Written as DNA, the CDR3 is TGTGCCTGGAGTGGAGGGACAGGGGGTTCCTACGAGCAGTACTTC. Its translation is CAWSGGTGGSYEQYF.